This TCR beta chain was found in a study of regulatory T cells in long-lasting Graves disease. Germline CDR1 reads SGHAT; CDR2 reads FQNNGV. CDR3 length: 15 amino acids. Documented time point: persistent/refractory GD, antithyroid drugs over 5 years with positive TRAb. Scientists built the TCR library using RNA that was extracted from PBMCs. On this clonotype: The germline gene is not matched at one end of the junction; a read error may be the cause.

Building the TCR beta libraries relied on iRepertoire HTBI primers, and CDR3 regions underwent Arm-PCR. One entry per CDR3 protein, called by TCRdb with MiXCR from the multiplex PCR reads. The data hold fewer than 450,000 distinct CDR3 sequences, with roughly 20% observed a single time. This chain connects TRBV11-2 to TRBJ2-7, with D hard to call. The receptor was derived from a female donor with Graves disease. The material was peripheral blood mononuclear cells (PBMCs), obtained when the disease was refractory, from a patient treated with antithyroid drugs. As DNA, the CDR3 is TGCGCCAGCAGCCAAGGGCAGGCTCTCACCTACGAGCAGTACTTC. Amino acid sequence: CASSQGQALTYEQYF.